Listed below are T cell receptor beta chains from one sample, sequenced in a study of T-cell memory formation after mild COVID-19. MiXCR, run by TCRdb on the 5' RACE reads, gives a single entry per CDR3 protein. The sample records just under 550,000 distinct CDR3 sequences, roughly 20% being singletons. Input material: PBMCs or a T cell subset sorted from them (not recorded which). The receptors originated from an adult woman who had mild COVID-19 (a few samples of this study predate the infection). Cell type and time point are not known. Both conserved end residues are part of each CDR3. The D gene is left open where the match is weak. Clone size is shown for a subset of rows, as once, few, many or a class of expanded clone.

v_gene,d_gene,j_gene,abundance,CDR3nt,CDR3aa
TRBV4-3,TRBD2,TRBJ2-2,NA,TGCGCCAGCAGCCAAGATGGACTAGCGGGACCCACCGGGGAGCTGTTTTTT,CASSQDGLAGPTGELFF
TRBV27,NA,TRBJ2-2,NA,TGTGCCAGCAGCTCGCGTACATCCGGGCTTCGAACCGGGGAGCTGTTTTTT,CASSSRTSGLRTGELFF
TRBV18,NA,TRBJ1-1,few,TGTGCCAGCTCACCACGGAGTTTGGGGCAGCCGATTAACACTGAAGCTTTCTTT,CASSPRSLGQPINTEAFF
TRBV29-1,NA,TRBJ1-1,few,TGCAGCGTTGAGCCCACCATCAGGGGTGAGGCTTTCTTT,CSVEPTIRGEAFF
TRBV7-3,TRBD2,TRBJ2-3,few,TGTGCCAGCAGCCAAGGGACTAGCGGGACAACAGATACGCAGTATTTT,CASSQGTSGTTDTQYF
TRBV5-5,NA,TRBJ2-1,many,TGTGCCAGCAGCGGGGGCCAATCCTACAATGAGCAGTTCTTC,CASSGGQSYNEQFF
TRBV7-2,NA,TRBJ1-2,NA,TGTGCCAGCAGCCCCCATTTTAAGGACTACTATGGCTACACCTTC,CASSPHFKDYYGYTF
TRBV29-1,TRBD2,TRBJ2-7,few,TGCAGCGTTGATATGATAGCGGGGCCCTACGAGCAGTACTTC,CSVDMIAGPYEQYF
TRBV5-1,NA,TRBJ1-2,few,TGCGCCAGCAGCTTGGTTGAGGGGTCTGGCTACACCTTC,CASSLVEGSGYTF
TRBV7-9,TRBD1,TRBJ2-1,NA,TGTGCCAGCAGCCTGACGACAGGGGGCCATGAGCAGTTCTTC,CASSLTTGGHEQFF
TRBV5-5,TRBD1,TRBJ2-7,NA,TGTGCCAGCAGCCCCGGGACAGGGTACCTCGAGCAGCACTTC,CASSPGTGYLEQHF
TRBV12-3/TRBV12-4,NA,TRBJ1-1,few,TGTGCCAGCAGTTTCACCAGGGGAGACACTGAAGCTTTCTTT,CASSFTRGDTEAFF
TRBV7-2,NA,TRBJ2-7,few,TGTGCCAGCAGCAGAGTACCGACTAGTCCCCTCTCCTACGAGCAGTACTTC,CASSRVPTSPLSYEQYF
TRBV12-3/TRBV12-4,TRBD2,TRBJ2-1,many,TGTGCCAGCAGCAAGCGGGAGGGCCGCAATGAGCAGTTCTTC,CASSKREGRNEQFF
TRBV27,TRBD1,TRBJ2-7,few,TGTGCCAGCCGGGACAGGGCAGTACACGAGCAGTACTTC,CASRDRAVHEQYF
TRBV5-1,NA,TRBJ2-7,few,TGCGCCAGCAGCTGGAAGGACGGCTACGAGCAGTACTTC,CASSWKDGYEQYF
TRBV15,TRBD1,TRBJ1-1,NA,TGTGCCACCAGTCCAGGACAGGGGTTGGGCACTGAAGCTTTCTTT,CATSPGQGLGTEAFF
TRBV6-5,TRBD1,TRBJ1-2,few,TGTGCCAGCAGTGGACAGGCTAACTATGGCTACACCTTC,CASSGQANYGYTF
TRBV5-5,NA,TRBJ1-2,NA,TGTGCCAGCAGCCCCTGGGCCGGGGAAGGCTACACCTTC,CASSPWAGEGYTF
TRBV5-1,NA,TRBJ2-7,NA,TGCGCCAGCAGCCCATCCACCTTTACGGGGGAGCAGTACTTC,CASSPSTFTGEQYF
TRBV5-1,NA,TRBJ2-1,once,TGCGCCAGCAGCACCGCTCCTACCGGCGGGATCTACAATGAGCAGTTCTTC,CASSTAPTGGIYNEQFF
TRBV7-9,TRBD2,TRBJ2-5,many,TGTGCCAGCAGCTTATGGCTAGCGGGGACGGAGACCCAGTACTTC,CASSLWLAGTETQYF
TRBV7-9,TRBD1,TRBJ2-1,NA,TGTGCCAGCAGCTTACCGGGACAGGGGAGGAATGAGCAGTTCTTC,CASSLPGQGRNEQFF
TRBV7-6,TRBD2,TRBJ2-7,NA,TGTGCCAGCAGCTTAGCCCTAGCGGGACTGGACGAGCAGTACTTC,CASSLALAGLDEQYF
TRBV6-4,NA,TRBJ2-1,NA,TGTGCCAGCAGTGACGGGGAGCGGAACAATGAGCAGTTCTTC,CASSDGERNNEQFF
TRBV3-1,TRBD2,TRBJ2-1,few,TGTGCCAGCAGCCAAGGGAGCCTCCGACTAGCGGGCGGTGAGCAGTTCTTC,CASSQGSLRLAGGEQFF
TRBV4-2,NA,TRBJ1-5,NA,TGTGCCAGCAGCGTCGGTGGGGGGGCTAACAATCAGCCCCAGCATTTT,CASSVGGGANNQPQHF
TRBV19,NA,TRBJ2-6,NA,TGTGCCAGTAGTATAGAAGGGGCTGGGGCCAACGTCCTGACTTTC,CASSIEGAGANVLTF